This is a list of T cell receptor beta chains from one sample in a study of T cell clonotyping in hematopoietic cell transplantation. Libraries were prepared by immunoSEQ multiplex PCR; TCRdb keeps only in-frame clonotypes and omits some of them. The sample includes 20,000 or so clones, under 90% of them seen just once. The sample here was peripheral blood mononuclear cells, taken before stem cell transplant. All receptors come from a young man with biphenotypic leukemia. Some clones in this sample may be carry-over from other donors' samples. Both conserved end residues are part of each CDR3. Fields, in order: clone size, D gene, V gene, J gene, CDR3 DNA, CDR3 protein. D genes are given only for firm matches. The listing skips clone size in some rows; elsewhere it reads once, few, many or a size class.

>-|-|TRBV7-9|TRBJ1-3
TGTGCCAGCAGCTTTAGTGAGACAGCCGCAAGCTCTGGAAACACCATATATTTT
CASSFSETAASSGNTIYF
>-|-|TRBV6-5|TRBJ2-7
TGTGCCAGCAGTTACTCAACTGGGAGTGTTGACTACGAGCAGTACTTC
CASSYSTGSVDYEQYF
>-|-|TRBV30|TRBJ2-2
TGTGCCTGGACCGACAGCTCGAACACCGGGGAGCTGTTTTTT
CAWTDSSNTGELFF
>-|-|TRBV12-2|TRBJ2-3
TGTGCAAGTCGCAAACTCCCATTCGGTACAGATACGCAGTATTTT
CASRKLPFGTDTQYF
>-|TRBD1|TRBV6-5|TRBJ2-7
TGTGCCAGCAGTTACTTTGGACAGGGTTGGGGCGAGCAGTACTTC
CASSYFGQGWGEQYF
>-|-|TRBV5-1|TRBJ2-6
TGCGCCAGCAGCCCCTTGTCGCGATCTGGGGCCAACGTCCTGACTTTC
CASSPLSRSGANVLTF
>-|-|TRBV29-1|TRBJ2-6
TGCAGCGTTATTGCAGGGTTTGACGTCCTGACTTTC
CSVIAGFDVLTF
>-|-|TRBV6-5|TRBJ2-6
TGTGCCAGCACAGAACCTGGGGCCAACGTCCTGACTTTC
CASTEPGANVLTF
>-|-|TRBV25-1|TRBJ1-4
TGTGCCAGCAGCCCAGGACTCTCGGGTGAAAAACTGTTTTTT
CASSPGLSGEKLFF
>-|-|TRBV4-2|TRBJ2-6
TGTGCCAGCAGCCGACCTCTGGTACAGGGATTTTTAGGTGGGGCCAACGTCCTGACTTTC
CASSRPLVQGFLGGANVLTF
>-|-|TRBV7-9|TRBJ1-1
TGTGCCAGCAGCTTAGACGGGATTGCTTTCTTT
CASSLDGIAFF
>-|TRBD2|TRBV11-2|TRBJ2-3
TGTGCCAGCAGTGGCGGGAGTATCGTCGCAGATACGCAGTATTTT
CASSGGSIVADTQYF
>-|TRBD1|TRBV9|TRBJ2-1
TGTGCCAGCAGCGTAGGACAGGGGGCAGGGAATGAGCAGTTCTTC
CASSVGQGAGNEQFF
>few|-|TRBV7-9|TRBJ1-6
TGTGCCAGCAGCTTAGTCAGGGGTGATTCACCCCTCCACTTT
CASSLVRGDSPLHF
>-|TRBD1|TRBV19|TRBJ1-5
TGTGCCAGTAGTACCGACAGGGAGGCAACTCAGCCCCAGCATTTT
CASSTDREATQPQHF
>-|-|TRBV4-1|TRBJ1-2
TGCGCCAGCAGCCACCTGGGACGGTCGAACTATGGCTACACCTTC
CASSHLGRSNYGYTF
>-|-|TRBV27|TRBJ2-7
TGTGCCAGCAGGACCGAGGACAGCTCCTACGAGCAGTACTTC
CASRTEDSSYEQYF
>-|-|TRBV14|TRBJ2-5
TGTGCCAGCAGCCCCCTCCAGGGGGGACAACAAGAGACCCAGTACTTC
CASSPLQGGQQETQYF
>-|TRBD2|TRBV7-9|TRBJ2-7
TGTGCCAGCAGCCTGGGGGAGGGACGCGAGCAGTACTTC
CASSLGEGREQYF
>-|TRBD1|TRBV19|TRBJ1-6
TGTGCCAGTAGTATTAGACAGGGCATCGGACTATATAATTCACCCCTCCACTTT
CASSIRQGIGLYNSPLHF
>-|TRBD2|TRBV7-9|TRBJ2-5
TGTGCCAGCATCCAGCGGGGGGACCTGTCGGAGACCCAGTACTTC
CASIQRGDLSETQYF
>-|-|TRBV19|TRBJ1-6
TGTGCCAGTAGTATAGAGGCAGGGTTTTTGGATTCACCCCTCCACTTT
CASSIEAGFLDSPLHF
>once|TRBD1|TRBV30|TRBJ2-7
TGTGCCTGGAGAAGGGACAGACCCCACGAGCAGTACTTC
CAWRRDRPHEQYF
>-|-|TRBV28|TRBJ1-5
TGTGCCAGCAGAGAGTCAGGGGAAGGCAATCAGCCCCAGCATTTT
CASRESGEGNQPQHF
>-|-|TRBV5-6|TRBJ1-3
TGTGCCAGCAGCTACCCGGGAGTCGGAAACACCATATATTTT
CASSYPGVGNTIYF
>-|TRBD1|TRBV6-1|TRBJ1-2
TGTGCCAGCAGTGGCCCAGGACAGGGGGCCTATGGCTACACCTTC
CASSGPGQGAYGYTF
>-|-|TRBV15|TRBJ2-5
TGTGCCACCAGCAGAGAGGGACACCACCAAGAGACCCAGTACTTC
CATSREGHHQETQYF
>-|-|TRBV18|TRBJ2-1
TGTGCCAGCTCACGGGGGGTTGCCTACAATGAGCAGTTCTTC
CASSRGVAYNEQFF
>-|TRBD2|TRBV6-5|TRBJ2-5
TGTGTCAGCAGTAGCGGGGGGGTCCAAGAGACCCAGTACTTC
CVSSSGGVQETQYF
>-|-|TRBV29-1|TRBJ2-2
TGCAGCGTTCATGGTGCAGGGGGGGACACCGGGGAGCTGTTTTTT
CSVHGAGGDTGELFF
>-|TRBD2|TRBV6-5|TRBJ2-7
TGTGCCAGCAGTTACTCACCGGGGGGGGACGAGCAGTACTTC
CASSYSPGGDEQYF
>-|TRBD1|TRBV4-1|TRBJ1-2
TGCGCCAGCAGCCAAGACCACGGGACAGGCTTTTCCTACACCTTC
CASSQDHGTGFSYTF
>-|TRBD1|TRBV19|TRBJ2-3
TGTGCCAGTAGTAAGGGACAGAACACAGATACGCAGTATTTT
CASSKGQNTDTQYF
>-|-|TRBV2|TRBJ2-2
TGTGCCAGCAGTGAAAGGGGCGGCCCTGGGAACACCGGGGAGCTGTTTTTT
CASSERGGPGNTGELFF
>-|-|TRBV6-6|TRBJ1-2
TGTGCCAGCAGTGGGCTCAGTAGTGGCACCTTC
CASSGLSSGTF
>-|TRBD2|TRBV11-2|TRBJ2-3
TGTGCCAGCAGCGCCCAACTAGCGGCAGATACGCAGTATTTT
CASSAQLAADTQYF
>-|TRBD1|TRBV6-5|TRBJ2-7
TGTGCCAGCAGTACCTCCGGGACAGGAGAGTACGAGCAGTACTTC
CASSTSGTGEYEQYF
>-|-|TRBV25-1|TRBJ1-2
TGTGCCAGCAGTGGGGCACAACAGGGCTCGACTTATGGCTACACCTTC
CASSGAQQGSTYGYTF
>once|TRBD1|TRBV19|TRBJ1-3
TGTGCCAGTAGTATCGTGACAGGGGACACCATATATTTT
CASSIVTGDTIYF
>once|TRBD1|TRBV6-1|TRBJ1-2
TGTGCCAGCAGTGCCCTGCCGGGACAGGCCTTCTATGGCTACACCTTC
CASSALPGQAFYGYTF
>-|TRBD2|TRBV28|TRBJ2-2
TGTGCCAGCTCGAAACTTGGAGCGGGAGGAACCGGGGAGCTGTTTTTT
CASSKLGAGGTGELFF
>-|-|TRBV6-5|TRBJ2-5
TGTGCCAGCAAAACCGGGACTGAAGAGACCCAGTACTTC
CASKTGTEETQYF
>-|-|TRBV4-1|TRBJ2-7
TGCGCCAGCAGCCCGGGAGGGGGCCGGGGGGACTACGAGCAGTACTTC
CASSPGGGRGDYEQYF
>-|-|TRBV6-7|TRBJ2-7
TGTGCCCCTGACCCGTCGGTTTCTCCCTACGAGCAGTACTTC
CAPDPSVSPYEQYF
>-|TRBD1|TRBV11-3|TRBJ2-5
TGTGCCAGCAGCTTAGAAGGGGGCCCGTGGGAGACCCAGTACTTC
CASSLEGGPWETQYF
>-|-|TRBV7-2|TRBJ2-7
TGTGCCAGCAGCTTCAGCTATGACTCCTACGAGCAGTACTTC
CASSFSYDSYEQYF
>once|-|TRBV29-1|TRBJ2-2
TGCAGCGCCCGGAGAGGGAACACCGGGGAGCTGTTTTTT
CSARRGNTGELFF
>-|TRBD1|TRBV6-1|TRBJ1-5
TGTGCCAGCAGTAAAAACAGGGGTAGCAATCAGCCCCAGCATTTT
CASSKNRGSNQPQHF
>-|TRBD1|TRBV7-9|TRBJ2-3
TGTGCCAGCAGCAGACAGGGGGATACGCAGTATTTT
CASSRQGDTQYF
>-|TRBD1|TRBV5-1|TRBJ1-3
TGCGCCAGCAGCTCAAGGGGCCCAGGGGGAATCTCTGGAAACACCATATATTTT
CASSSRGPGGISGNTIYF
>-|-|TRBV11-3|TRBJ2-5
TGTGCCAGCAGCCCAGGTGGGAGCGGAGGGACCCAGTACTTC
CASSPGGSGGTQYF